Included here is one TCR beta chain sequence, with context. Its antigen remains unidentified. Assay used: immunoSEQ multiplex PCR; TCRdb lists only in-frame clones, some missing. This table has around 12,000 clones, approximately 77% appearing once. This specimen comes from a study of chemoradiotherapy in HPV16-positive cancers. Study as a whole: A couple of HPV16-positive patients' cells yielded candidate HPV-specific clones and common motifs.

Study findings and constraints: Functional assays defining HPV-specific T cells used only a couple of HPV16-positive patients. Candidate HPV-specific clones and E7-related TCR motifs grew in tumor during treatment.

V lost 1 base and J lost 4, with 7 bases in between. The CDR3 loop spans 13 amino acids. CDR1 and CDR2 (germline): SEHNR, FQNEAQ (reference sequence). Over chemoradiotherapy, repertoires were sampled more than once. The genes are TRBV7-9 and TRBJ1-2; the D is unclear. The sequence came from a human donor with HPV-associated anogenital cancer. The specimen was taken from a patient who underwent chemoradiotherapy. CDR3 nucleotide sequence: TGTGCCAGCAGCTTAGGACGGATCTATGGCTACACCTTC. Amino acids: CASSLGRIYGYTF.